This T cell receptor (beta chain) came from a study of graft-versus-host responses after intestinal transplantation. Using immunoSEQ multiplex PCR, the repertoire was profiled, and TCRdb retains in-frame clones only, with some absent. The repertoire holds about 100,000 clones, with roughly 90% as singletons. CDR3 length equals 12 residues. V was shortened by 3 bases and J by 4 bases, with 4 bases between the two germline ends. From germline, CDR1 is MDHEN and CDR2 SYDVKM. Worth noting for this clone: Its antigen is currently unknown.

The sequence came from a human donor who received an intestinal transplant. The source was unstimulated CD4+ T cells sorted from spleen or lymph node cells, collected before intestinal transplant. This sequence joins TRBV28 and TRBJ2-1; D uncertain. As DNA, the CDR3 is TGTGCCAGCAGTTTCGTGTACAATGAGCAGTTCTTC. Translated: CASSFVYNEQFF.